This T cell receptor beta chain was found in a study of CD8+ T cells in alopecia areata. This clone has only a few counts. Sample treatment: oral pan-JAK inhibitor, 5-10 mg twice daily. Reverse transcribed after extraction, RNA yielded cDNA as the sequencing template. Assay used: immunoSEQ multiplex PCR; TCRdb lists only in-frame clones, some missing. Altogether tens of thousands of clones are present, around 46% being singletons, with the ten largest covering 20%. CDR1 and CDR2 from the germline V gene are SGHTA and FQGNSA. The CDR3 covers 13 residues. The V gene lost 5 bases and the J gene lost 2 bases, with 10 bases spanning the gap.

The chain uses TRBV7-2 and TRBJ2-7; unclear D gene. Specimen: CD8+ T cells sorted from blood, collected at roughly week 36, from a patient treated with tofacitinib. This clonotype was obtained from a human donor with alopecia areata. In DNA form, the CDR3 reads TGTGCCAGCAGCCGAGACACCACCTACGAGCAGTACTTC. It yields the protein CASSRDTTYEQYF.